The 8 T cell receptor beta chains given below trace back to one sample, sequenced in a study of response to subunit inactivated influenza vaccine. TCRdb independently ran MiXCR on the RT-PCR reads; one entry per CDR3 protein. The sample lists about 520,000 distinct CDR3 sequences; about 7.2% were seen once. The source was PBMCs from blood, collected around 25 months after vaccination. The origin of the receptors is a man aged 45-69 years who received an inactivated influenza vaccine.

This clonotype was detected a few times. The chain combines TRBV6-2 or TRBV6-3 with TRBJ2-7; tentative D call: TRBD2 (7 bases). The V and J ends lost 8 bases and 4 bases respectively, with 18 bases between them. In germline, CDR1 is MNHEY, CDR2 SVGEGT. This CDR3 contains 14 residues. The DNA of the CDR3 is TGTGCCAGCGAAACCCCGGGGGGCAGGTACGAGCAGTACTTC. Amino acid sequence: CASETPGGRYEQYF.

The sample holds many counts of this clonotype. The rearrangement joins TRBV6-5 to TRBJ1-4; 9 positions agree with TRBD1. J gave up 7 bases and V 4 bases, and 7 bases lay outside the gene matches. CDR3 length equals 15 residues. Germline V gives CDR1 MNHEY, CDR2 SVGAGI. CDR3 sequence (DNA): TGTGCCAGCAGTTTAACAGGGGGCAGCGGTGAAAAACTGTTTTTT. Encoded protein: CASSLTGGSGEKLFF.

This clonotype was seen a handful of times. The CDR3 protein is CASSFTGTATGELFF. CDR3 sequence (DNA): TGTGCCAGCAGCTTTACCGGGACAGCCACCGGGGAGCTGTTTTTT. This rearrangement joins TRBV5-8 to TRBJ2-2; 7 nucleotides match TRBD1. The CDR3 has 15 amino acids. Germline V gives CDR1 SGHTS, CDR2 YDEGEE. V was pared by 2 bases and J by 4 bases, with 5 bases of the junction left unmatched.

This rearrangement joins TRBV7-2 to TRBJ2-3; D might be TRBD2 (5 bases). CDR3 length: 14 residues. CDR1 SGHTA and CDR2 FQGNSA come from the germline V gene. V was cut by 3 bases and J by 6 bases, with 13 bases left in between. The CDR3 DNA reads as TGTGCCAGCAGCTTGGCGGGTATGGGGGATACGCAGTATTTT. Its translation: CASSLAGMGDTQYF.

The table lists this clonotype with a few counts. The gene calls are TRBV20-1 and TRBJ2-7, with 12 bases that match TRBD1. This CDR3 region has 15 residues. Unmatched junction bases numbered 4, after V lost 3 bases and J lost 1 base. From germline, CDR1 is DFQATT and CDR2 SNEGSKA (reference sequence). The CDR3 here is CSARRGQGASYEQYF. CDR3 bases: TGCAGTGCTAGGCGGGGACAGGGGGCATCCTACGAGCAGTACTTC.

There are many counts of this clonotype. The chain combines TRBV7-8 with TRBJ2-4; D gene uncertain. This CDR3 contains 15 residues. Germline V gives CDR1 SGHVS, CDR2 FQNEAQ. V lost 3 bases to trimming and J lost 0 bases, with 9 bases between them. CDR3 bases: TGTGCCAGCAGCTTTTCCGGGCTAGCCAAAAACATTCAGTACTTC. Translating it yields CASSFSGLAKNIQYF.

This clonotype was detected only a few times. The chain joins TRBV4-2 to TRBJ1-2; D possibly corresponds to TRBD1 (5 bases). Between the trimmed V and J ends, which lost 4 bases and 4 bases, there was a span of 13 bases. In germline, CDR1 is LGHNA, CDR2 YNFKEQ. The CDR3 runs 14 residues. CDR3 sequence: CASSPDGAGYGYTF. The CDR3 DNA sequence: TGTGCCAGCAGCCCCGACGGGGCAGGCTATGGCTACACCTTC.

This clonotype was observed a few times. The chain has TRBV7-9 and TRBJ1-2; D unresolved. The CDR3 has 15 amino acids. The germline V gene has CDR1 SEHNR and CDR2 FQNEAQ (reference sequence). The V end was cut by 1 base, the J end by 0 bases, with 9 bases between. The CDR3 bases are TGTGCCAGCAGCTTAGAAGCCAGGACTAACTATGGCTACACCTTC. Translated, it gives CASSLEARTNYGYTF.